The 11 T cell receptor beta chains given below trace back to one sample, sequenced in a study of metastatic and nonmetastatic thyroid tumors. Using MiXCR, TCRdb re-called clones from the PCR reads. The repertoire consists of about 14,000 clones, with 32% occurring once and the leading ten covering more than 25%. Treatment of any kind had been given to no patient before thyroid surgery. Sequencing was done on a sample of tumor tissue. All receptors derive from a female donor with papillary thyroid cancer or a benign thyroid nodule (not recorded which). Some clones in this sample may be carry-over from other donors' samples.

Within the sample, this clone is medium-sized. This chain joins TRBV28 and TRBJ1-5; 7 bases agree with TRBD1. Trimming removed 4 bases from V and 9 bases from J; junction bases left unmatched: 3. The CDR3 sequence is 12 residues long. Germline V lookup: CDR1 MDHEN, CDR2 SYDVKM. The DNA for the CDR3 is TGTGCCAGCAGTTCACAGGGGAGGCCCCAGCATTTT. Protein: CASSSQGRPQHF.

The chain is built from TRBV2 and TRBJ1-6; TRBD1 matches at 8 bases. With V trimmed by 4 bases and J by 10 bases, 6 bases remained unmatched. In germline, CDR1 is SNHLY, CDR2 FYNNEI. The CDR3 is 14 residues long. The CDR3 bases are TGTGCCAGCAGTGTCGGGACAGGTTCGTCACCCCTCCACTTT. It yields the protein CASSVGTGSSPLHF.

This clone was seen a few times. The gene calls are TRBV2 and TRBJ1-1; a weak D match, TRBD1 (5 bases). Germline V gives CDR1 SNHLY, CDR2 FYNNEI. Trimming left V 6 bases short and J 1 base short, with 9 bases between. CDR3 length: 13 residues. CDR3 in amino acids: CASRIDRNTEAFF. The CDR3 DNA reads as TGTGCCAGCAGGATTGACAGGAACACTGAAGCTTTCTTT.

V gene TRBV30 combines with J gene TRBJ1-1, with 7 positions matching TRBD1. Germline loops: CDR1 GTSNPN, CDR2 SVGIG (reference sequence). The V gene end was trimmed by 4 bases and the J gene end by 0 bases; junction bases not matched to a gene: 2. This CDR3 comprises 13 residues. The CDR3 nucleotides are TGTGCCTGGATCAGGGGGTTGAACACTGAAGCTTTCTTT. Amino acids: CAWIRGLNTEAFF.

This clone came up many times. The rearrangement links TRBV7-2 to TRBJ1-5, with a weak D call TRBD1 (5 bases). Trimming removed 2 bases from V and 7 bases from J, with 15 bases in between. Germline V gene data show CDR1 as SGHTA and CDR2 as FQGNSA. This CDR3 spans 15 amino acids. CDR3 DNA sequence: TGTGCCAGCAGCTTAAGGACGGGGGGTTTACAGCCCCAGCATTTT. It is translated as CASSLRTGGLQPQHF.

The gene calls are TRBV28 and TRBJ2-5; 7 nucleotides align to TRBD1. The CDR3 covers 14 residues. The germline V gene has CDR1 MDHEN and CDR2 SYDVKM. Trimming removed 6 bases from V and 5 bases from J; junction bases left unmatched: 9. CDR3 DNA sequence: TGTGCCAGCAGACCCCCGACAGGGTTCGAGACCCAGTACTTC. Protein product: CASRPPTGFETQYF.

This clone was found many times. The rearrangement links TRBV2 to TRBJ2-5; 7 nucleotides match TRBD1. Germline CDR1 reads SNHLY; CDR2 reads FYNNEI. J gave up 4 bases and V 5 bases, and 4 bases lay outside the gene matches. This CDR3 is built from 13 residues. Here the CDR3 DNA reads TGTGCCAGCAGTCAAGGGGGCCTAGAGACCCAGTACTTC. Residues: CASSQGGLETQYF.

This clone was detected ten times or more. V and J are TRBV27 and TRBJ2-5; D gene uncertain. CDR1 and CDR2 from the germline V gene are MNHEY and SMNVEV (reference sequence). This CDR3 has 12 residues. V gave up 5 bases and J gave up 5 bases, with 9 bases separating them. The CDR3 region has the DNA TGTGCCAGCAGTGAGTACATTGAGACCCAGTACTTC. Protein: CASSEYIETQYF.

The rearrangement joins TRBV2 to TRBJ2-3; D possibly corresponds to TRBD2 (6 bases). Trimming removed 6 bases from V and 0 bases from J, with 10 bases in between. Per germline, CDR1 SNHLY and CDR2 FYNNEI. This CDR3 comprises 14 residues. The DNA for the CDR3 is TGTGCCAGCAGCGTTAGCGGTAGCACAGATACGCAGTATTTT. This sequence encodes CASSVSGSTDTQYF.

The chain links TRBV30 to TRBJ1-1; D possibly corresponds to TRBD1 (5 bases). Germline V CDR1 and CDR2: GTSNPN, SVGIG (reference sequence). Between the trimmed V and J ends, which lost 2 bases and 6 bases, there was a span of 10 bases. This CDR3 comprises 12 residues. The CDR3 loop is CAWSPTGPEAFF. The CDR3 nucleotides are TGTGCCTGGAGTCCTACAGGACCTGAAGCTTTCTTT.

Judged by abundance, this clone is medium-sized. The rearrangement joins TRBV5-1 to TRBJ1-2; 7 nucleotides match TRBD1. The CDR3 has 17 residues. Germline CDR1 reads SGHRS; CDR2 reads YFSETQ. V dropped 1 base and J dropped 3; count of bases not matched to a gene: 12. The CDR3 loop reads CASSLTPGTALDYGYTF. DNA of the CDR3: TGCGCCAGCAGCTTGACACCCGGGACAGCCCTTGACTATGGCTACACCTTC.